The T cell receptor beta chain described here comes from a study of tumor-infiltrating lymphocytes in primary liver carcinoma. About the study: All patients, whether men or women, fell within 30 to 69 years of age.

A constant-region primer primed TCR beta cDNA synthesis from about 0.45 ug of total RNA. Libraries of TCR beta came from three nested multiplex PCR rounds with slightly modified ARM-PCR. The opening two PCR rounds, around 9 cycles each, paired TRBV1-TRBV30 forward primers with a C-beta reverse primer. A single record per CDR3 protein comes from TCRdb applying MiXCR to the multiplex PCR reads. The sample includes over 250,000 distinct CDR3 sequences, around three fifths of them seen just once. This CDR3 has 13 amino acids. Germline values: CDR1 MDHEN, CDR2 SYDVKM. Out of unsorted whole blood came the blood RNA, and germline DNA was extracted as well.

The receptor comes from a woman aged 25 to 39 with primary liver carcinoma and hepatitis B virus infection. The gene calls are TRBV28 and TRBJ2-5; D unresolved. Sequencing used peripheral blood. CDR3 in amino acids: CVTHQLHLATQYF. In nucleotides, the CDR3 is TGTGTCACCCACCAACTACACCTGGCCACCCAGTACTTC.